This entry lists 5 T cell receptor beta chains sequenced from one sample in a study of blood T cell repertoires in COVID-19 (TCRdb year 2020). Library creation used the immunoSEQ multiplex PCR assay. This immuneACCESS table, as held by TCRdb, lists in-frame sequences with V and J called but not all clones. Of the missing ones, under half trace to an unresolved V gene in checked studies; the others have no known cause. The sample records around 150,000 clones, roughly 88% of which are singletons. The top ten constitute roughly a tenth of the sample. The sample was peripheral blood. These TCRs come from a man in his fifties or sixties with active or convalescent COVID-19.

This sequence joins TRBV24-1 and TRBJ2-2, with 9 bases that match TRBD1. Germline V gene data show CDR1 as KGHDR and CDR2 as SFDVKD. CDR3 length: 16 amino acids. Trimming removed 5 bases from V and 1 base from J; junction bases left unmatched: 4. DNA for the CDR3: TGTGCCACCAGTGCCAAGGGACAGGGGAACACCGGGGAGCTGTTTTTT. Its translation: CATSAKGQGNTGELFF.

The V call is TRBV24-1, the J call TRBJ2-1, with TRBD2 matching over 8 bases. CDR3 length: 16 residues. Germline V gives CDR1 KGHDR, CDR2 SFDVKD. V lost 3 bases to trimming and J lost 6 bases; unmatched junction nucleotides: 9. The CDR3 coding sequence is TGTGCCACCAGTGATACCCGGGGGGGAGGGATCAATGAGCAGTTCTTC. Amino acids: CATSDTRGGGINEQFF.

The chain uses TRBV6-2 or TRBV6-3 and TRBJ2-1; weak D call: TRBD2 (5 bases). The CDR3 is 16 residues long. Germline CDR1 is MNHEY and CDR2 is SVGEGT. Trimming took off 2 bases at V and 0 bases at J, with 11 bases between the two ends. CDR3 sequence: CASSYAGIPSYNEQFF. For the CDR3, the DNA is TGTGCCAGCAGTTACGCCGGGATTCCCTCCTACAATGAGCAGTTCTTC.

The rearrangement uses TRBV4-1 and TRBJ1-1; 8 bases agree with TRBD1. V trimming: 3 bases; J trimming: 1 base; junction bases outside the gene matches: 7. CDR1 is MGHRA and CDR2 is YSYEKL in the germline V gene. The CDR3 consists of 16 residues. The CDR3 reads CASSHDNDRGNTEAFF. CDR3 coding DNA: TGCGCCAGCAGCCATGATAATGACAGGGGGAACACTGAAGCTTTCTTT.

CDR3 coding DNA: TGTGCCAGCAGTCGCCGGACAGGGGGAGAGACCCAGTACTTC. Translation gives CASSRRTGGETQYF. The J gene is TRBJ2-5, the V gene TRBV6-5; TRBD1 matches at 10 bases. In germline, CDR1 is MNHEY, CDR2 SVGAGI. With 5 bases clipped from V and 4 bases from J, the junction kept 4 bases outside the gene matches. The CDR3 has 14 residues.